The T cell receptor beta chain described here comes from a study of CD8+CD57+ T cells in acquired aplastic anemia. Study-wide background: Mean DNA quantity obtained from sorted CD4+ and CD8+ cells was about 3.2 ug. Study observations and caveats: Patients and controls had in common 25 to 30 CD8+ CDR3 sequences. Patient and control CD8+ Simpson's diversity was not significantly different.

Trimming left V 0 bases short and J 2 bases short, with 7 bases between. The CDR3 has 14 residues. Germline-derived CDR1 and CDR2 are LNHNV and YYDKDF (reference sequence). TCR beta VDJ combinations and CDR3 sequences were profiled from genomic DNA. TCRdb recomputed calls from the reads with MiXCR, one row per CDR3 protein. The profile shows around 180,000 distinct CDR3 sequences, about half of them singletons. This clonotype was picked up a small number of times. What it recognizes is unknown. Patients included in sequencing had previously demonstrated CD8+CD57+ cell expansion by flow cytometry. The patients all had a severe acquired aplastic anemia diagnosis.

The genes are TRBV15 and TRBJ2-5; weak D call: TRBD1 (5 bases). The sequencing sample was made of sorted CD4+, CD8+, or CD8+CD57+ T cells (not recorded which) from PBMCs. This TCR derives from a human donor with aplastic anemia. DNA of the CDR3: TGTGCCACCAGCAGAGATACAGGACAAGAGACCCAGTACTTC. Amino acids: CATSRDTGQETQYF.